The 8 T cell receptor beta chains reported below all come from one sample, sequenced in a study of blood T cell repertoires in COVID-19. Clones were read by immunoSEQ multiplex PCR, and TCRdb kept only the in-frame ones, dropping some. In the table there are about 190,000 clones, more than 70% of which are singletons. Input material: peripheral blood. These receptor sequences come from a middle-aged woman who had recovered from COVID-19.

The J gene is TRBJ1-3, the V gene TRBV19, with TRBD1 matching over 7 bases. This CDR3 spans 16 amino acids. Germline loops: CDR1 LNHDA, CDR2 SQIVND (reference sequence). Germline trimming cut 5 bases from V and 2 bases from J; bases unmatched to any gene: 9. The CDR3 spells CASSLFDRVPGNTIYF. As DNA, the CDR3 is TGTGCCAGTAGTTTATTCGACAGGGTACCTGGAAACACCATATATTTT.

V and J are TRBV27 and TRBJ2-7; 12 nucleotides align to TRBD2. Germline trimming cut 5 bases from V and 3 bases from J; bases unmatched to any gene: 8. The CDR3 runs 16 residues. Germline CDR1 is MNHEY and CDR2 is SMNVEV (reference sequence). In DNA form, the CDR3 reads TGTGCCAGCAGTCACCGGACTAGCGGGAAACTCTACGAGCAGTACTTC. Translation: CASSHRTSGKLYEQYF.

This clone occurred a few times. The V call is TRBV28, the J call TRBJ1-3; 10 bases map to TRBD1. The CDR3 has 18 amino acids. Germline lookup yields CDR1 MDHEN and CDR2 SYDVKM. V trimming: 5 bases; J trimming: 0 bases; junction bases outside the gene matches: 10. The CDR3 loop is CASSPPLGQGVSGNTIYF. CDR3 nucleotides: TGTGCCAGCAGTCCACCCCTCGGACAGGGGGTCTCTGGAAACACCATATATTTT.

The chain recombines TRBV3-1 (or the pseudogene TRBV3-2) with TRBJ2-1; D is unclear. Trimming stripped 0 bases from V and 7 bases from J, with 10 bases between. The CDR3 extends over 14 amino acids. From germline, CDR1 is LGHDT and CDR2 YNNKEL (reference sequence). CDR3 nucleotides: TGTGCCAGCAGCCAAGATTTTAGCAGTAATGAGCAGTTCTTC. Encoded protein: CASSQDFSSNEQFF.

This rearrangement joins TRBV7-2 to TRBJ2-3; D call uncertain. This CDR3 has 13 amino acids. V was shortened by 5 bases and J by 2 bases, with 8 bases between the two germline ends. Germline V lookup: CDR1 SGHTA, CDR2 FQGNSA. CDR3 nucleotide sequence: TGTGCCAGCAGCCGCGGTAACACAGATACGCAGTATTTT. Its translation: CASSRGNTDTQYF.

This clone was picked up one time. V gene TRBV9 combines with J gene TRBJ2-1; TRBD1 aligns across 10 bases. V was clipped by 0 bases and J by 8 bases; unmatched bases: 5. There are 15 residues in the CDR3. Germline values: CDR1 SGDLS, CDR2 YYNGEE. The DNA of the CDR3 is TGTGCCAGCAGCGTAGACGTGACAGGGGGCGATGAGCAGTTCTTC. Translated: CASSVDVTGGDEQFF.

The chain uses TRBV4-2 and TRBJ1-2, with 8 positions matching TRBD1. The CDR3 loop spans 15 amino acids. After removal of 4 bases from V and 5 bases from J, the junction contained 9 bases not matched to a gene. CDR1 LGHNA and CDR2 YNFKEQ come from the germline V gene. CDR3 loop: CASSRMTGDSYGYTF. The CDR3, as DNA: TGTGCCAGCAGCCGAATGACAGGGGACTCGTATGGCTACACCTTC.

This clone came up once. This chain links TRBV18 with TRBJ2-5, with 9 positions matching TRBD2. The length of the CDR3 is 16 residues. J was trimmed by 1 base and V by 3 bases; bases with no gene match: 6. The germline gives CDR1 KGHSH, CDR2 LQKENI. The CDR3 sequence is CASSPKGLASQETQYF. The CDR3 DNA follows: TGTGCCAGCTCACCTAAGGGACTAGCCAGCCAAGAGACCCAGTACTTC.